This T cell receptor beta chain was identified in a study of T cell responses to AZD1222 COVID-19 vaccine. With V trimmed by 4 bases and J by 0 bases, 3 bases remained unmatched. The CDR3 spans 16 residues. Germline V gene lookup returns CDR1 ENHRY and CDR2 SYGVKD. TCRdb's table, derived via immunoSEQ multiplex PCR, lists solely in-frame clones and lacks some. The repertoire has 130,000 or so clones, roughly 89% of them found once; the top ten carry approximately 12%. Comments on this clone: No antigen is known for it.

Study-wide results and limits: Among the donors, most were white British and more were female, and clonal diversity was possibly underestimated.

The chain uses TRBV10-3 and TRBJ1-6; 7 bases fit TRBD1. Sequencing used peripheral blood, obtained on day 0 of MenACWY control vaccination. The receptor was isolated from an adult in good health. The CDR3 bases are TGTGCCATCAGTGGGGGACAGAGCTCCTATAATTCACCCCTCCACTTT. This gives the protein CAISGGQSSYNSPLHF.